This T cell receptor beta chain was documented in a study of cytomegalovirus exposure and HLA in healthy donors. Donors sampled were nominally healthy, though unrecorded immune exposures were likely. The PCR employed 60 Vbeta primers together with 13 Jbeta primers. The table came from immunoSEQ multiplex PCR; TCRdb's copy has only in-frame clones and leaves some out. The sample lists roughly 100,000 clones; roughly 81% were seen once. Germline V gene sequence: CDR1 SEHNR, CDR2 FQNEAQ (reference sequence). V lost 5 bases and J lost 17; bases outside the gene matches: 18. There are 15 residues in the CDR3.

Sequences were obtained from PBMCs. This clonotype was sampled from a woman aged 18-29 years in good health and CMV-seropositive. This rearrangement joins TRBV7-9 to TRBJ1-6, with TRBD1 matching 7 bases. The CDR3 DNA reads as TGTGCCAGCAGCCAAGGGGACCCGAGACAGGGAAACATCCACTTT. Its translation: CASSQGDPRQGNIHF. The whole variable domain, remainder taken from reference TRBV7-9 and TRBJ1-6, is DTGVSQNPRHKITKRGQNVTFRCDPISEHNRLYWYRQTLGQGPEFLTYFQNEAQLEKSRLLSDRFSAERPKGSFSTLEIQRTEQGDSAMYLCASSQGDPRQGNIHFGNGTRLTVT.